This TCR beta chain was retrieved from a study of radiotherapy plus CTLA-4 blockade in lung cancer. About the study: 15% to 20% of enrolled patients responded objectively, and approximately 34% had disease control. Regarding the study as a whole: Expansion in blood of tumor-derived TCR clones was seen after radiotherapy plus ipilimumab.

As to this clone: Its antigen remains unidentified.

Sequencing was performed with immunoSEQ multiplex PCR; in TCRdb, only in-frame clones are kept and a portion is missing. The sample includes roughly 50,000 clones, over 75% of them seen just once. Per germline, CDR1 MNHEY and CDR2 SMNVEV (reference sequence). The CDR3 extends over 14 amino acids. Trimming removed 5 bases from V and 3 bases from J; junction bases left unmatched: 6. The V gene is TRBV27, the J gene TRBJ1-2, with 7 bases that match TRBD1. This receptor was identified in a human donor with non-small cell lung cancer whose response to radiotherapy plus ipilimumab could not be evaluated. Sequenced here: peripheral blood, sampled from a patient treated with radiotherapy plus ipilimumab. CDR3: CASSQLQGYYGYTF. In DNA form, the CDR3 reads TGTGCCAGCAGTCAACTACAGGGGTACTATGGCTACACCTTC.